This record concerns one T cell receptor beta chain sequence. The data were obtained in a study of blood T cell repertoires in COVID-19. TCRdb keeps only in-frame clones here, not all; method: immunoSEQ multiplex PCR. The table has 270,000 or so clones, 84% seen once. CDR3 length: 15 amino acids. Trimming took 3 bases from V and 0 from J; bases not matched to a gene: 7. Germline V CDR1 and CDR2: DFQATT, SNEGSKA (reference sequence). The chain carries TRBV20-1 and TRBJ1-1; TRBD1 agrees at 7 bases. This clonotype was sampled from a human donor with COVID-19, enrolled during active disease. The donor label of this sample is uncertain. The source material was peripheral blood. For the CDR3, the DNA is TGCAGTGCTAGTGAAAAGACAGGGATGAACACTGAAGCTTTCTTT. Its translation: CSASEKTGMNTEAFF.